Listed here are 5 T cell receptor beta chains from one sample, sequenced in a study of blood T cell repertoires in COVID-19 (dated by TCRdb to about 2020). The method behind the library was the immunoSEQ multiplex PCR assay. As stored in TCRdb, this immuneACCESS dataset retains in-frame rearrangements with V and J assigned. A fraction of the clones does not appear; measured against another copy, unresolved V genes explain less than half of the discrepancy, and the remainder lacks a known reason. For this sample there are 140,000 to 150,000 clones; more than 75% appear just once. The ten largest account for around 4% of the sample. The sequenced sample consisted of peripheral blood. The origin of the receptors is a man between 60 and 75 years old with acute or convalescent COVID-19.

This chain links TRBV24-1 with TRBJ2-1, with 14 bases identical to TRBD2. The germline V gene has CDR1 KGHDR and CDR2 SFDVKD. The J segment lost 9 bases and the V segment lost 3 bases, leaving 9 bases of the junction unmatched. The CDR3 is made up of 17 amino acids. CDR3 sequence reads: CATSDPGTSGSRSEQFF. The DNA for the CDR3 is TGTGCCACCAGTGATCCCGGGACTAGCGGGAGTAGGAGTGAGCAGTTCTTC.

The chain recombines TRBV7-2 with TRBJ1-1, with TRBD1 matching over 7 bases. Germline CDR1 is SGHTA and CDR2 is FQGNSA. CDR3 length: 14 amino acids. The V gene end was trimmed by 5 bases and the J gene end by 3 bases; junction bases not matched to a gene: 6. CDR3 protein: CASSPFQGDTEAFF. Written as DNA, the CDR3 is TGTGCCAGCAGCCCCTTTCAGGGGGACACTGAAGCTTTCTTT.

A few counts support this clone. This chain joins TRBV28 and TRBJ1-6; TRBD1 is a possible D gene (5 bases). In germline, CDR1 is MDHEN, CDR2 SYDVKM. The CDR3 is 15 residues long. V was cut by 6 bases and J by 1 base, with 10 bases left in between. CDR3 coding DNA: TGTGCCAGCAGGGGTGGGGGGTCCTATAATTCACCCCTCCACTTT. Protein product: CASRGGGSYNSPLHF.

This chain joins TRBV6-6 and TRBJ2-7; 12 bases fit TRBD1. The CDR3 contains 15 residues. Germline V gives CDR1 MNHNY, CDR2 SVGAGI (reference sequence). Unmatched junction bases numbered 10, after V lost 7 bases and J lost 6 bases. CDR3 protein: CASTWGWGQGAEQYF. In DNA, the CDR3 is TGTGCCAGCACCTGGGGGTGGGGACAGGGGGCCGAGCAGTACTTC.

A word on this clone: Because the CDR3's place on the DNA is in doubt, the DNA is left out and the CDR3 is given as listed by TCRdb. The chain employs TRBV6-5 and TRBJ2-7; the DNA was not compared with TRBD1, the D call given in the table. The CDR3 extends over 13 residues, inclusive of both ends. Germline lookup yields CDR1 MNHEY and CDR2 SVGAGI. CDR3 in amino acids: CASILDRVDEQYF.